The 13 T cell receptor beta chains listed next were all sequenced from one sample in a study of OX40 agonist ivuxolimab in advanced cancers. This table comes from immunoSEQ multiplex PCR, and its TCRdb copy is limited to in-frame clones, with some not included. The data contain fewer than 100,000 clones, under 95% of them singletons. The sample was CD4+ or CD8+ T cells sorted from blood, taken in a trial of the OX40 agonist ivuxolimab. These receptors originate from an adult with an advanced solid tumor such as melanoma, head and neck, liver or kidney cancer.

This chain joins TRBV10-3 and TRBJ2-4, with TRBD1 identical over 8 bases. Trimming cost V 8 bases and J 6 bases; bases outside gene matches: 6. This CDR3 is 13 amino acids long. CDR1 is ENHRY and CDR2 is SYGVKD in the germline V gene. CDR3 in amino acids: CAIGGGQGNIQYF. The CDR3 DNA reads as TGTGCCATCGGTGGTGGACAGGGAAACATTCAGTACTTC.

The chain recombines TRBV19 with TRBJ2-5; 8 nucleotides agree with TRBD2. The CDR3 contains 16 residues. With 3 bases clipped from V and 2 bases from J, the junction kept 8 bases outside the gene matches. Germline V gene sequence: CDR1 LNHDA, CDR2 SQIVND (reference sequence). The CDR3 bases are TGTGCCAGTAGTATGGGTGGGGTAGCGGGACAAGAGACCCAGTACTTC. It translates to CASSMGGVAGQETQYF.

This chain connects TRBV30 to TRBJ2-7; D gene unclear. CDR1 is GTSNPN, CDR2 SVGIG, per germline (reference sequence). The CDR3 consists of 15 residues. Here the CDR3 reads CAFKSRNGPSYEQYF. CDR3 DNA sequence: TGTGCTTTTAAAAGTCGGAACGGCCCCTCCTACGAGCAGTACTTC.

V usage is TRBV19 and J usage is TRBJ1-1, with D perhaps matching TRBD1 (5 bases). The V gene's germline CDR1 is LNHDA and CDR2 SQIVND (reference sequence). Deletions cut 0 bases from V and 10 bases from J, with 18 bases between. The CDR3 covers 15 residues. CDR3 in amino acids: CASSIDSGTLKRAFF. The DNA for the CDR3 is TGTGCCAGTAGTATAGATTCCGGGACCCTGAAGAGAGCTTTCTTT.

The CDR3 sequence is CASSRVRYTF. As DNA, the CDR3 is TGTGCCAGTTCCAGGGTTCGCTACACCTTC. The rearrangement joins TRBV2 to TRBJ1-2; possibly TRBD1 for D (5 bases). The CDR3 runs 10 residues. Germline lookup yields CDR1 SNHLY and CDR2 FYNNEI. Trimming removed 9 bases at V and 9 bases at J, with 11 bases between.

This clone showed up just a few times. This chain uses TRBV5-1 with TRBJ1-5; D remains ambiguous. Trimming stripped 1 base from V and 5 bases from J, with 7 bases between. The CDR3 spans 13 residues. CDR1 is SGHRS and CDR2 is YFSETQ in the germline V gene. In DNA form, the CDR3 reads TGCGCCAGCAGCTTGCTGGGTGATCAGCCCCAGCATTTT. Translation gives CASSLLGDQPQHF.

This clone was detected once. This rearrangement joins TRBV6-5 to TRBJ1-2; 9 positions agree with TRBD1. J lost 7 bases, V lost 2 bases, and 5 bases had no gene match. This CDR3 region has 14 residues. Germline CDR1 is MNHEY and CDR2 is SVGAGI. The CDR3 sequence is CASSYARTGVGYTF. In nucleotides, the CDR3 is TGTGCCAGCAGTTACGCGCGGACAGGGGTTGGCTACACCTTC.

The V gene is TRBV27, the J gene TRBJ2-1, with 7 nucleotides matching TRBD2. Germline V lookup: CDR1 MNHEY, CDR2 SMNVEV (reference sequence). This CDR3 has 15 amino acids. Trimming cost V 4 bases and J 4 bases; bases outside gene matches: 7. CDR3 sequence: CASSYGRTEYNEQFF. CDR3 in DNA: TGTGCCAGCAGTTACGGGAGGACCGAGTACAATGAGCAGTTCTTC.

This chain links TRBV18 with TRBJ2-7; 7 nucleotides line up with TRBD2. From germline, CDR1 is KGHSH and CDR2 LQKENI. Unmatched junction bases numbered 3, after V lost 3 bases and J lost 4 bases. The CDR3 covers 13 residues. CDR3 nucleotide sequence: TGTGCCAGCTCACCGGCGGGAGTATACGAGCAGTACTTC. This sequence encodes CASSPAGVYEQYF.

The chain employs TRBV11-2 and TRBJ2-1, with 13 positions matching TRBD2. CDR1 is SGHAT and CDR2 is FQNNGV in the germline V gene. The V and J ends lost 5 bases and 5 bases, in that order; junction bases with no gene match: 3. The CDR3 is made up of 15 amino acids. CDR3 DNA: TGTGCCAGCAGCCGGGGACTAGCGGGAAACAATGAGCAGTTCTTC. The encoded protein is CASSRGLAGNNEQFF.

The chain uses TRBV30 and TRBJ1-1, with 7 bases fitting TRBD1. This CDR3 contains 13 residues. Germline lookup yields CDR1 GTSNPN and CDR2 SVGIG (reference sequence). The chain's CDR3 is CAYQTGLNTEAFF. In DNA form, the CDR3 reads TGTGCTTACCAGACAGGGTTGAACACTGAAGCTTTCTTT. The entire variable domain, with the rest obtained from reference TRBV30 and TRBJ1-1, is as follows: SQTIHQWPATLVQPVGSPLSLECTVEGTSNPNLYWYRQAAGRGLQLLFYSVGIGQISSEVPQNLSASRPQDRQFILSSKKLLLSDSGFYLCAYQTGLNTEAFFGQGTRLTVV.

This clone was observed a few times. V usage is TRBV19 and J usage is TRBJ2-1; D may be TRBD1 (5 bases). The germline V and J ends were trimmed by 4 bases and 4 bases, with 14 bases remaining between them. From germline, CDR1 is LNHDA and CDR2 SQIVND (reference sequence). CDR3 length equals 15 residues. CDR3 sequence (DNA): TGTGCCAGTAGTAGGGGCAGCCTCGATTACAATGAGCAGTTCTTC. Translated, it gives CASSRGSLDYNEQFF.

J is TRBJ2-5 and V is TRBV5-1; D call uncertain. This CDR3 region has 14 residues. V lost 0 bases and J lost 0, with 6 bases in between. Germline V CDR1 and CDR2: SGHRS, YFSETQ. The CDR3 region is CASSLGLYQETQYF. The CDR3 DNA reads TGCGCCAGCAGCTTGGGACTGTACCAAGAGACCCAGTACTTC.